A selection of T cell receptor beta chains follows, all from one sample in a study of radiotherapy plus CTLA-4 blockade in lung cancer. Produced via immunoSEQ multiplex PCR; TCRdb's table is partial and in-frame only. The sample includes about 84,000 clones, more than 70% of them seen just once. Source: peripheral blood, taken from a patient treated with radiotherapy plus ipilimumab. The receptors here all came from a human donor with non-small cell lung cancer that progressed on radiotherapy plus ipilimumab. Each CDR3 is given with its conserved first and last residue. D genes are given only for firm matches. Expanded clones get a size class; other rows say once, few or many, or leave the size out.

clone_size j_call v_call d_call cdr3_aa cdr3_nt
NA TRBJ2-7 TRBV28 TRBD1 CASSLTGTGPLEQYF TGTGCCAGCAGTCTTACCGGGACAGGACCTTTGGAGCAGTACTTC
many TRBJ2-5 TRBV6-5 NA CASSYVGPNQETQYF TGTGCCAGCAGTTACGTGGGGCCGAACCAAGAGACCCAGTACTTC
once TRBJ2-3 TRBV5-1 NA CASSSRGALGVTQYF TGCGCCAGCAGCTCTCGGGGGGCCTTGGGAGTTACGCAGTATTTT
NA TRBJ1-1 TRBV27 NA CASSLSYNTEAFF TGTGCCAGCAGTTTATCCTATAACACTGAAGCTTTCTTT
NA TRBJ1-3 TRBV5-1 NA CASSYGGASGNTIYF TGCGCCAGCAGCTACGGAGGGGCCTCTGGAAACACCATATATTTT
NA TRBJ1-2 TRBV2 NA CASSERQGGSYGYTF TGTGCCAGCAGTGAGAGGCAGGGTGGGAGCTATGGCTACACCTTC
NA TRBJ2-2 TRBV28 NA CASRQAGATTGELFF TGTGCCAGTCGACAGGCGGGAGCGACCACCGGGGAGCTGTTTTTT
NA TRBJ2-5 TRBV5-1 TRBD1 CASSFQGAWETQYF TGCGCCAGCAGCTTCCAGGGGGCGTGGGAGACCCAGTACTTC
once TRBJ1-1 TRBV27 NA CASRGGELTEAFF TGTGCCAGCAGGGGGGGAGAGCTCACTGAAGCTTTCTTT
NA TRBJ2-7 TRBV4-1 TRBD2 CASSQGLAWGEQYF TGCGCCAGCAGCCAAGGACTAGCTTGGGGCGAGCAGTACTTC
NA TRBJ2-5 TRBV29-1 NA CSAGQETQYF TGCAGCGCCGGACAAGAGACCCAGTACTTC
NA TRBJ2-1 TRBV5-1 TRBD2 CASRGLAGNEQFF TGCGCCAGCAGGGGGCTAGCGGGGAATGAGCAGTTCTTC
NA TRBJ2-5 TRBV6-5 NA CASSDWAGTIAQYF TGTGCCAGCAGTGATTGGGCCGGGACAATTGCCCAGTACTTC
few TRBJ2-3 TRBV2 NA CASSEIGGLVRYTQYF TGTGCCAGCAGTGAAATTGGGGGTCTCGTGCGGTATACGCAGTATTTT
NA TRBJ1-1 TRBV2 NA CASNRQGGRTEAFF TGTGCCAGCAACCGCCAGGGTGGTCGTACTGAAGCTTTCTTT
NA TRBJ1-2 TRBV4-1 TRBD1 CASSQIGTGADYGYTF TGCGCCAGCAGCCAGATAGGGACAGGGGCGGACTATGGCTACACCTTC
NA TRBJ1-3 TRBV11-2 TRBD1 CASSLDRVGNTIYF TGTGCCAGCAGCCTTGACAGGGTTGGAAACACCATATATTTT
NA TRBJ2-5 TRBV7-8 NA CASSLAGRPREETQYF TGTGCCAGCAGCTTAGCGGGGCGGCCAAGAGAAGAGACCCAGTACTTC
NA TRBJ2-5 TRBV29-1 TRBD2 CSVEVAGGWETQYF TGCAGCGTTGAAGTGGCGGGAGGGTGGGAGACCCAGTACTTC
NA TRBJ2-2 TRBV5-6 NA CASSLLWGEGGELFF TGTGCCAGCAGCCTCCTCTGGGGAGAAGGCGGGGAGCTGTTTTTT
NA TRBJ2-2 TRBV27 NA CASSPGANTGELFF TGTGCCAGCAGTCCGGGGGCCAACACCGGGGAGCTGTTTTTT
NA TRBJ2-7 TRBV28 NA CASSFWGYEQYF TGTGCCAGCAGTTTTTGGGGCTACGAGCAGTACTTC
few TRBJ2-5 TRBV5-5 NA CASSFSASLQETQYF TGTGCCAGCAGCTTTTCGGCATCCTTACAAGAGACCCAGTACTTC
NA TRBJ1-4 TRBV27 NA CASSSWGRKNEKLFF TGTGCCAGCAGCTCCTGGGGCAGGAAGAATGAAAAACTGTTTTTT
NA TRBJ2-1 TRBV2 NA CASSSGLVREQFF TGTGCCAGCAGTTCCGGACTGGTTAGGGAGCAGTTCTTC
NA TRBJ1-5 TRBV6-5 NA CASSYEPQHF TGTGCCAGCAGTTACGAACCCCAGCATTTT
NA TRBJ2-7 TRBV28 TRBD2 CASSLFSGGTYEQYF TGTGCCAGCAGTTTATTTAGCGGGGGGACCTACGAGCAGTACTTC
NA TRBJ1-1 TRBV5-1 NA CASSLGQSEAFF TGCGCCAGCAGCTTGGGACAATCTGAAGCTTTCTTT
NA TRBJ1-5 TRBV7-8 NA CASSLMGRAGSLNQPQHF TGTGCCAGCAGCTTAATGGGGCGGGCCGGGAGTCTAAATCAGCCCCAGCATTTT
NA TRBJ2-7 TRBV6-6 NA CASSYSRGNNEQYF TGTGCCAGCAGTTACTCGAGAGGGAACAACGAGCAGTACTTC
once TRBJ1-5 TRBV6-5 TRBD1 CASRWDRGRFQPQHF TGTGCCAGCAGATGGGACAGGGGAAGATTCCAGCCCCAGCATTTT
NA TRBJ2-1 TRBV9 TRBD2 CASSVALAGEIEQFF TGTGCCAGCAGCGTAGCCCTAGCGGGAGAGATCGAGCAGTTCTTC
NA TRBJ2-1 TRBV5-1 TRBD2 CASSLGAGGIYNEQFF TGCGCCAGCAGCTTGGGAGCGGGGGGGATCTACAATGAGCAGTTCTTC
NA TRBJ2-5 TRBV7-2 TRBD2 CASSEVAGPRAQYF TGTGCCAGTTCCGAGGTAGCGGGGCCCCGGGCCCAGTACTTC
NA TRBJ1-1 TRBV27 TRBD1 CASRIQGSTEAFF TGTGCCAGCAGGATACAGGGGTCCACTGAAGCTTTCTTT
many TRBJ1-4 TRBV9 NA CASSVGAREGEKLFF TGTGCCAGCAGCGTAGGAGCAAGGGAGGGTGAAAAACTGTTTTTT
NA TRBJ2-1 TRBV7-2 TRBD1 CASSLGTGPYNEQFF TGTGCCAGCAGCTTGGGGACAGGGCCCTACAATGAGCAGTTCTTC
NA TRBJ2-4 TRBV29-1 TRBD2 CSVGGDIQYF TGCAGCGTGGGGGGGGACATTCAGTACTTC
NA TRBJ1-1 TRBV5-6 NA CASSSTRQGNTEAFF TGTGCCAGCAGCTCGACGAGGCAGGGGAACACTGAAGCTTTCTTT
NA TRBJ1-1 TRBV5-5 TRBD1 CASSKGQSLTEAFF TGTGCCAGCAGCAAGGGACAGAGCCTCACTGAAGCTTTCTTT
NA TRBJ2-2 TRBV6-6 NA CASSYGFGELFF TGTGCCAGCAGTTACGGCTTCGGGGAGCTGTTTTTT
NA TRBJ2-1 TRBV27 TRBD1 CASSLGIQGYEQFF TGTGCCAGCAGTTTAGGCATACAGGGGTATGAGCAGTTCTTC
NA TRBJ2-7 TRBV7-2 NA CASSLMGGYEQYF TGTGCCAGCAGCCTGATGGGGGGTTACGAGCAGTACTTC
NA TRBJ2-3 TRBV7-2 NA CAAGYNGDTQYF TGTGCCGCAGGGTATAATGGAGATACGCAGTATTTT
few TRBJ1-1 TRBV5-4 NA CASSTLQGPNTEAFF TGTGCCAGCAGCACCCTTCAGGGACCCAACACTGAAGCTTTCTTT
NA TRBJ2-3 TRBV5-1 NA CASSYSRVTDTQYF TGCGCCAGCAGCTACTCTCGGGTGACAGATACGCAGTATTTT